These 2 T cell receptor beta chains were all obtained from the same sample, sequenced in a study of blood T cell repertoires in COVID-19. Libraries were prepared by immunoSEQ multiplex PCR; TCRdb keeps only in-frame clonotypes and omits some of them. The sample lists 150,000 to 200,000 clones, nearly 80% occurring once. Sample: PBMCs or T cells enriched from blood (not recorded which). The receptors derive from a man aged 55 to 70 who had been exposed to COVID-19.

V usage is TRBV6-1 and J usage is TRBJ1-5; no clear D. Trimming removed 1 base from V and 3 bases from J, with 7 bases in between. Germline CDR1 is MNHNS and CDR2 is SASEGT. This CDR3 spans 14 amino acids. CDR3 loop: CASSEENNNQPQHF. The DNA for the CDR3 is TGTGCCAGCAGTGAAGAAAATAACAATCAGCCCCAGCATTTT.

This chain links TRBV2 with TRBJ2-1, with TRBD2 matching over 8 bases. CDR3 length: 14 amino acids. V lost 7 bases to trimming and J lost 4 bases; unmatched junction nucleotides: 6. The germline V gene has CDR1 SNHLY and CDR2 FYNNEI. DNA of the CDR3: TGTGCCAGCAAGGGAACTAGCGGTTACAATGAGCAGTTCTTC. As protein: CASKGTSGYNEQFF.